The rows below give T cell receptor beta chains drawn from one sample of a study of human T cells and chemical hapten exposure. MiXCR was run by TCRdb on the RACE reads, yielding one entry per CDR3 protein. Of around 380,000 distinct CDR3 sequences listed, about 4.8% are singletons. The source material was whole blood, sampled in connection with sensitization to the hapten diphenylcyclopropenone (DPC). The source is a woman between 45 and 60 years old with alopecia areata. Some clones in this sample may be carry-over from other donors' samples. Both conserved end residues are part of each CDR3. A D gene is named only where the DNA matches it firmly. Expanded clones get a size class; other rows say once, few or many, or leave the size out.

J | D | size | V | CDR3 | DNA
TRBJ2-4 | - | many | TRBV6-6 | CASREGTKNIQYF | TGTGCCAGCAGGGAAGGGACAAAAAACATTCAGTACTTC
TRBJ2-5 | TRBD1 | - | TRBV6-5 | CASSSGTGGRKTQYF | TGTGCCAGCAGTTCCGGGACAGGGGGCAGGAAGACCCAGTACTTC
TRBJ1-5 | - | - | TRBV30 | CACALGSNQPQHF | TGTGCCTGCGCCTTGGGGAGCAATCAGCCCCAGCATTTT
TRBJ1-3 | TRBD1 | many | TRBV3-1 | CASSQVIQGSVGNTIYF | TGTGCCAGCAGCCAAGTGATACAGGGGAGCGTCGGAAACACCATATATTTT
TRBJ2-3 | - | many | TRBV5-1 | CASSFRKTDTQYF | TGCGCCAGCAGCTTTCGGAAGACGGATACGCAGTATTTT
TRBJ2-3 | - | - | TRBV11-2 | CASSSFRDSHGGTDTQYF | TGTGCCAGCAGCTCGTTCCGGGACTCCCACGGTGGTACAGATACGCAGTATTTT
TRBJ2-7 | - | - | TRBV7-9 | CASSSRGDSYEQYF | TGTGCCAGCAGCTCCAGGGGGGACTCCTACGAGCAGTACTTC
TRBJ2-3 | - | many | TRBV28 | CASSPPSVDTQYF | TGTGCCAGCAGTCCCCCCAGCGTCGATACGCAGTATTTT
TRBJ2-7 | - | - | TRBV6-2/TRBV6-3 | CASKPPGAAYEQYF | TGTGCCAGCAAACCCCCTGGAGCAGCCTACGAGCAGTACTTC
TRBJ2-5 | - | few | TRBV28 | CASIRGGAAGEETQYF | TGTGCCAGCATAAGGGGCGGGGCGGCAGGGGAAGAGACCCAGTACTTC
TRBJ2-7 | - | few | TRBV5-1 | CASSGTVQSYEQYF | TGCGCCAGCAGCGGAACAGTACAATCCTACGAGCAGTACTTC
TRBJ1-6 | - | few | TRBV6-5 | CASSRQGSDSPLHF | TGTGCCAGCAGTCGTCAGGGGAGCGACTCACCCCTCCACTTT
TRBJ1-1 | - | many | TRBV28 | CASSLLGADTEAFF | TGTGCCAGCAGTTTGCTGGGGGCCGACACTGAAGCTTTCTTT
TRBJ1-1 | TRBD1 | many | TRBV7-8 | CASSLLQGGGTEAFF | TGTGCCAGCAGCCTCTTGCAGGGGGGTGGGACTGAAGCTTTCTTT
TRBJ1-3 | - | many | TRBV5-5 | CASSQDRGNTIYF | TGTGCCAGCAGCCAGGACCGTGGAAACACCATATATTTT
TRBJ2-6 | - | few | TRBV12-3/TRBV12-4 | CASSPLGMGANVLTF | TGTGCCAGCAGTCCCTTGGGGATGGGGGCCAACGTCCTGACTTTC
TRBJ2-2 | - | many | TRBV7-8 | CASSLNRFANTGELFF | TGTGCCAGCAGCTTAAACCGCTTCGCGAACACCGGGGAGCTGTTTTTT
TRBJ2-2 | - | few | TRBV24-1 | CATSSVAQGHTGELFF | TGTGCCACCAGTTCGGTAGCCCAAGGACACACCGGGGAGCTGTTTTTT
TRBJ1-2 | - | many | TRBV4-1 | CASSQEGPQANYGYTF | TGCGCCAGCAGCCAAGAGGGCCCACAAGCTAACTATGGCTACACCTTC
TRBJ1-1 | TRBD1 | - | TRBV7-2 | CASSLDRGSGGAFF | TGTGCCAGCAGCTTGGACAGGGGGAGCGGCGGGGCTTTCTTT
TRBJ1-1 | TRBD1 | few | TRBV6-6 | CASIPSAGTGWNTEAFF | TGTGCCAGCATTCCATCAGCCGGGACAGGCTGGAACACTGAAGCTTTCTTT
TRBJ1-5 | TRBD1 | many | TRBV12-3/TRBV12-4 | CASSSGTGGQPQHF | TGTGCCAGCAGTTCCGGGACAGGGGGTCAGCCCCAGCATTTT
TRBJ2-3 | TRBD2 | few | TRBV7-9 | CASSLGLDPPKQYF | TGTGCCAGCAGCTTGGGACTAGATCCCCCCAAACAGTATTTT
TRBJ2-1 | - | few | TRBV27 | CASSRLGREQFF | TGTGCCAGTTCCCGGTTGGGGCGTGAGCAGTTCTTC